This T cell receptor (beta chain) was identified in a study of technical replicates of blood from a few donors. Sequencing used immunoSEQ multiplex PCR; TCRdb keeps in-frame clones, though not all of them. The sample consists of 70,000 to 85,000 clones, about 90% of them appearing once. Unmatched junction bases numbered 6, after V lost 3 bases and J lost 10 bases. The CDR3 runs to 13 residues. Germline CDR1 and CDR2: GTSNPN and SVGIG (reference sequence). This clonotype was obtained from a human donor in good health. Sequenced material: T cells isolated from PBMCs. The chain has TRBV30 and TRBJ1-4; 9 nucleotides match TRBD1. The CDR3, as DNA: TGTGCCTGGAGGGACAGGGGACCCCTAAAACTGTTTTTT. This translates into CAWRDRGPLKLFF.